The TCR beta chain described here comes from a study of shared clonotypes between healthy human individuals. Assay: immunoSEQ multiplex PCR; the TCRdb copy retains only in-frame clones and omits some. This sample has about 2.4 million clones, with roughly 93% found just once. The ends were cut back, 1 base at V and 4 bases at J, with 7 bases in the middle. This CDR3 spans 13 amino acids. Germline V gene sequence: CDR1 LNHNV, CDR2 YYDKDF (reference sequence). None of the donors, who were healthy HIV-negative adults, had recently had acute infections or vaccinations. The rearrangement joins TRBV15 to TRBJ1-1, with D possibly TRBD1 on 6 matching bases. The clonotype was recovered from a man younger than 35 in good health. Some clones in this sample may be carry-over from other donors' samples. The sample taken for sequencing was naive CD4+ T cells from PBMCs. Stated subset: CD45RA+ positively selected. The CDR3 is CATSRADSTEAFF. Written as DNA, the CDR3 is TGTGCCACCAGCAGAGCGGACAGCACTGAAGCTTTCTTT.